This TCR beta chain was recovered during a study of PD-L1 blockade in urothelial cancer. Study overall: Intravenous atezolizumab, 1,200 mg every 3 weeks, was begun by patients at some point between 2012 and 2014. A median of about 130,000 T cells was found in the blood samples.

Indicated time point: pretreatment peripheral blood. Every PCR got spiked synthetic TCR analog templates. Measured with immunoSEQ multiplex PCR; TCRdb has only the in-frame clones, and not every one. This sample yields 84,000 or so clones, of which more than 75% are seen a single time; under 15% belongs to the top ten. Trimming removed 2 bases from V and 1 base from J; junction bases left unmatched: 4. The CDR3 spans 15 residues. Germline CDR1 MNHEY, CDR2 SVGAGI. Sequenced here: PBMCs, sampled around atezolizumab (anti-PD-L1) treatment. The chain uses TRBV6-5 and TRBJ1-1; 7 bases align to TRBD1. The TCR was taken from a man in his sixties with urothelial cancer. The CDR3 coding sequence is TGTGCCAGCAGTTACGAGGGGGCGCGGAACACTGAAGCTTTCTTT. This translates into CASSYEGARNTEAFF.